The T cell receptor (beta chain) described here comes from a study of shared clonotypes between healthy human individuals. General observations from the study: Compared with memory subsets, naive subsets generally had larger estimated richness.

The CD8 memory fraction combined CD45RO+ cells with TemRA cells (CCR7-negative CD45RA+). Per sorted-subset replicate PCR, input was roughly 200 ng DNA, representing tens of thousands of T cell genomes. Assay: immunoSEQ multiplex PCR; the TCRdb copy retains only in-frame clones and omits some. The profile covers about 320,000 clones, with about nine tenths appearing a single time and under 20% taken by the ten largest. The CDR3 is 17 amino acids. Trimming pared 1 base from V and 1 base from J, leaving 14 bases between. In germline, CDR1 is LNHDA, CDR2 SQIVND (reference sequence). Remarks on this clone: Its antigen is not known.

The sample was memory CD8+ T cells sorted from blood. The subset here: CD45RO+ cells pooled with CCR7-negative TemRA cells. The receptor was isolated from a young man in good health. The V call is TRBV19, the J call TRBJ1-5, with D possibly matching TRBD1 (5 bases). The CDR3 sequence is CASSIAGRGRSNQPQHF. The CDR3 nucleotides are TGTGCCAGTAGTATAGCGGGTCGGGGACGCAGCAATCAGCCCCAGCATTTT.